A single sample gave rise to the 25 T cell receptor beta chains below, sequenced in a study of blood T cell repertoires in COVID-19. TCRdb keeps only in-frame clones here, not all; method: immunoSEQ multiplex PCR. This sample has fewer than 200,000 clones, with 80% to 90% found just once. The source material was peripheral blood. The source is a woman older than 75 with acute or convalescent COVID-19.

The chain is built from TRBV18 and TRBJ2-3, with 7 nucleotides matching TRBD2. The V segment lost 2 bases and the J segment 1 base; nucleotides outside the gene matches: 6. This CDR3 has 16 residues. Germline CDR1 reads KGHSH; CDR2 reads LQKENI. CDR3: CASSPIRGRGTDTQYF. DNA for the CDR3: TGTGCCAGCTCACCAATCCGCGGGAGAGGCACAGATACGCAGTATTTT. Full variable domain (remainder filled in from reference TRBV18 and TRBJ2-3): NAGVMQNPRHLVRRRGQEARLRCSPMKGHSHVYWYRQLPEEGLKFMVYLQKENIIDESGMPKERFSAEFPKEGPSILRIQQVVRGDSAAYFCASSPIRGRGTDTQYFGPGTRLTVL.

The rearrangement links TRBV2 to TRBJ2-7, with a possible D match to TRBD2 (5 bases). Germline V gives CDR1 SNHLY, CDR2 FYNNEI. The germline V and J ends were trimmed by 6 bases and 0 bases, with 18 bases remaining between them. The CDR3 runs to 16 residues. In DNA form, the CDR3 reads TGTGCCAGCAGCGGAGGTGGGGTTCCAAGCTCCTACGAGCAGTACTTC. Translating it yields CASSGGGVPSSYEQYF.

J is TRBJ1-2 and V is TRBV18; perhaps TRBD1 as D (6 bases). The V end lost 2 bases, the J end lost 3 bases, and 13 bases lay between the germline ends. The CDR3 extends over 15 amino acids. In germline, CDR1 is KGHSH, CDR2 LQKENI. The CDR3 region has the DNA TGTGCCAGCTCACCAAACAGGGAGAATTACTATGGCTACACCTTC. This encodes CASSPNRENYYGYTF.

The rearrangement uses TRBV9 and TRBJ2-2, with TRBD2 matching 8 bases. With 2 bases clipped from V and 6 bases from J, the junction kept 6 bases outside the gene matches. Germline V lookup: CDR1 SGDLS, CDR2 YYNGEE. The CDR3 extends over 15 amino acids. This CDR3 reads CASSVLGTRAGELFF. CDR3 in DNA: TGTGCCAGCAGCGTCCTCGGGACTAGAGCCGGGGAGCTGTTTTTT.

The chain employs TRBV12-3 or TRBV12-4 and TRBJ1-2, with 7 bases fitting TRBD1. V was clipped by 10 bases and J by 3 bases; unmatched bases: 5. CDR3 length: 12 amino acids. CDR3 region: CATYRGYYGYTF. For the CDR3, the DNA is TGTGCCACCTACAGGGGTTACTATGGCTACACCTTC.

The chain has TRBV6-4 and TRBJ2-7; 9 nucleotides align to TRBD2. Germline CDR1 MRHNA, CDR2 SNTAGT. The CDR3 sequence is 16 residues long. The V segment lost 8 bases and the J segment 6 bases; nucleotides outside the gene matches: 17. In DNA form, the CDR3 reads TGTGCCAGCCTGCTCCTGGCGGCGGGAGGGCATGGCGAGCAGTACTTC. It encodes CASLLLAAGGHGEQYF.

The chain has TRBV6-2 or TRBV6-3 and TRBJ2-7; D remains unclear. V was pared by 6 bases and J by 3 bases, with 12 bases between. CDR3 length equals 13 residues. Germline CDR1 is MNHEY and CDR2 is SVGEGT. DNA of the CDR3: TGTGCCAGCAGCCCTAACATTAACTACGAGCAGTACTTC. As protein: CASSPNINYEQYF.

The chain couples TRBV4-2 to TRBJ1-1; TRBD1 is a possible D gene (5 bases). V was clipped by 1 base and J by 0 bases, with 12 bases between them. In germline, CDR1 is LGHNA, CDR2 YNFKEQ. This CDR3 has 16 residues. The CDR3: CASSQVSGWVNTEAFF. CDR3 in DNA: TGTGCCAGCAGCCAAGTTTCAGGGTGGGTGAACACTGAAGCTTTCTTT.

The count of this clone is one. This sequence joins TRBV11-2 and TRBJ1-3; D remains ambiguous. Germline CDR1 SGHAT, CDR2 FQNNGV. The CDR3 runs 13 residues. V lost 8 bases and J 0 bases, leaving 8 bases between the germline ends. The CDR3 bases are TGTGCCAGCGCACAGAACTCTGGAAACACCATATATTTT. This codes for CASAQNSGNTIYF.

This clone was recorded only once. The V call is TRBV9, the J call TRBJ1-1, with D possibly being TRBD1 (5 bases). CDR3 length: 16 amino acids. Germline CDR1 reads SGDLS; CDR2 reads YYNGEE. V shed 0 bases and J shed 4 bases, with 16 bases lying between them. The CDR3 sequence is CASSVAGEGRGTEAFF. In DNA, the CDR3 is TGTGCCAGCAGCGTAGCTGGGGAAGGAAGGGGCACTGAAGCTTTCTTT.

CDR3 DNA sequence: TGTGCCAGCAGCCTCATGGGCAGGGGGATCAATCAGCCCCAGCATTTT. It is translated as CASSLMGRGINQPQHF. The V and J genes are TRBV7-2 and TRBJ1-5, with 7 bases identical to TRBD1. Germline V gene data show CDR1 as SGHTA and CDR2 as FQGNSA. The trim removed 5 bases at V and 3 bases at J, leaving 10 bases unmatched. The CDR3 loop spans 16 amino acids.

V is TRBV18 and J is TRBJ1-2; tentative D call: TRBD1 (6 bases). The CDR3 runs to 16 residues. From germline, CDR1 is KGHSH and CDR2 LQKENI. V lost 5 bases to trimming and J lost 2 bases, with 18 bases between them. DNA for the CDR3: TGTGCCAGCTCAAGCGAAGAGGGGGTTTTGAACTATGGCTACACCTTC. As protein: CASSSEEGVLNYGYTF. The full variable domain, completed using reference TRBV18 and TRBJ1-2, is NAGVMQNPRHLVRRRGQEARLRCSPMKGHSHVYWYRQLPEEGLKFMVYLQKENIIDESGMPKERFSAEFPKEGPSILRIQQVVRGDSAAYFCASSSEEGVLNYGYTFGSGTRLTVV.

Comment on this clone: The identical CDR3 is also encoded by other nucleotide sequences in the sample. The chain uses TRBV11-2 and TRBJ2-1; no clear D. This CDR3 is built from 13 residues. Germline loops: CDR1 SGHAT, CDR2 FQNNGV. The V gene lost 0 bases and the J gene lost 5 bases, with 5 bases spanning the gap. As DNA, the CDR3 is TGTGCCAGCAGCTTAGATCGGGACAATGAGCAGTTCTTC. Translation: CASSLDRDNEQFF.

The V call is TRBV7-2, the J call TRBJ2-7; TRBD2 aligns across 11 bases. Germline CDR1 is SGHTA and CDR2 is FQGNSA. This CDR3 has 15 residues. V lost 2 bases to trimming and J lost 3 bases; unmatched junction nucleotides: 3. The CDR3 is CASSLQLAGDYEQYF. CDR3 DNA: TGTGCCAGCAGCTTACAACTAGCGGGGGACTACGAGCAGTACTTC.

This CDR3 is CASTPGQGIFDEQFF. CDR3 in DNA: TGTGCCAGCACCCCGGGGCAGGGGATCTTCGATGAGCAGTTCTTC. This chain links TRBV2 with TRBJ2-1; possibly TRBD1 for D (6 bases). Germline lookup yields CDR1 SNHLY and CDR2 FYNNEI. The CDR3 extends over 15 amino acids. Between the trimmed V and J ends, which lost 7 bases and 8 bases, there was a span of 21 bases.

The genes are TRBV9 and TRBJ2-5; 10 nucleotides align to TRBD1. V dropped 3 bases and J dropped 5; count of bases not matched to a gene: 1. Per germline, CDR1 SGDLS and CDR2 YYNGEE. The CDR3 is made up of 13 amino acids. The CDR3 sequence is CASSGQGAETQYF. The CDR3 nucleotides are TGTGCCAGCAGCGGACAGGGGGCGGAGACCCAGTACTTC.

This sequence joins TRBV15 and TRBJ2-2; perhaps TRBD1 as D (6 bases). V was shortened by 2 bases and J by 4 bases, with 14 bases between the two germline ends. The CDR3 has 16 amino acids. The germline gives CDR1 LNHNV, CDR2 YYDKDF (reference sequence). CDR3 nucleotides: TGTGCCACCAGCAGAAACCGGGACACCCGCACCGGGGAGCTGTTTTTT. Protein product: CATSRNRDTRTGELFF.

The rearrangement joins TRBV6-2 or TRBV6-3 to TRBJ2-2, with 8 bases matching TRBD1. The germline V gene has CDR1 MNHEY and CDR2 SVGEGT. The CDR3 spans 15 residues. V dropped 4 bases and J dropped 1; count of bases not matched to a gene: 2. CDR3 DNA: TGTGCCAGCAGTTGGACAGGGCTGAACACCGGGGAGCTGTTTTTT. This translates into CASSWTGLNTGELFF.

The rearrangement links TRBV6-1 to TRBJ2-2; 7 nucleotides match TRBD1. The CDR3 has 17 residues. CDR1 MNHNS and CDR2 SASEGT come from the germline V gene. Unmatched junction bases numbered 7, after V lost 3 bases and J lost 0 bases. The CDR3 coding sequence is TGTGCCAGCAGTGATTCATGGGGGACAGCGAACACCGGGGAGCTGTTTTTT. This sequence encodes CASSDSWGTANTGELFF.

The rearrangement uses TRBV7-2 and TRBJ2-5; weak D call: TRBD2 (5 bases). This CDR3 has 14 amino acids. V lost 5 bases to trimming and J lost 6 bases, with 16 bases between them. The germline V gene has CDR1 SGHTA and CDR2 FQGNSA. The CDR3 bases are TGTGCCAGCAGCACGGTCACGGCCGGGAAGACCCAGTACTTC. Encoded protein: CASSTVTAGKTQYF.

This rearrangement joins TRBV18 to TRBJ1-1, with 8 bases matching TRBD1. With V trimmed by 0 bases and J by 4 bases, 4 bases remained unmatched. The CDR3 consists of 15 residues. Germline values: CDR1 KGHSH, CDR2 LQKENI. The DNA for the CDR3 is TGTGCCAGCTCACCACCGGTCACAGGGGGCACTGAAGCTTTCTTT. Translating it yields CASSPPVTGGTEAFF.

The chain uses TRBV28 and TRBJ2-7, with 9 positions matching TRBD2. Per the germline V gene, CDR1 is MDHEN and CDR2 is SYDVKM. This CDR3 contains 13 residues. Unmatched junction bases numbered 6, after V lost 6 bases and J lost 6 bases. The CDR3 nucleotides read TGTGCCAGCAGCCAGGGCGGGAGGGTCGAGCAGTACTTC. Its translation: CASSQGGRVEQYF.

This clone has more than one count but fewer than ten. J is TRBJ1-6 and V is TRBV27; D is possibly TRBD1 (5 bases). CDR1 and CDR2 (germline): MNHEY, SMNVEV (reference sequence). This CDR3 has 15 residues. The V end lost 2 bases, the J end lost 9 bases, and 14 bases lay between the germline ends. The CDR3: CASSLVAGIGSPLHF. The CDR3 DNA is TGTGCCAGCAGTTTAGTGGCAGGGATCGGTTCACCCCTCCACTTT.

This chain connects TRBV29-1 to TRBJ2-5, with D perhaps TRBD1 (6 bases). V gave up 3 bases and J gave up 1 base, with 12 bases separating them. Germline values: CDR1 SQVTM, CDR2 ANQGSEA. This CDR3 is built from 14 residues. The chain's CDR3 is CSVDSRGFQETQYF. The DNA of the CDR3 is TGCAGCGTTGATTCCAGGGGTTTCCAAGAGACCCAGTACTTC.

The chain links TRBV7-2 to TRBJ2-1, with 7 bases fitting TRBD2. CDR3 length: 15 residues. Germline V gene data show CDR1 as SGHTA and CDR2 as FQGNSA. Trimming cost V 1 base and J 2 bases; bases outside gene matches: 2. CDR3 region: CASSLDREAYNEQFF. DNA of the CDR3: TGTGCCAGCAGCTTAGATCGGGAGGCCTACAATGAGCAGTTCTTC.